These T cell receptor beta chains were read from a single sample in a study of blood T cell repertoires in COVID-19. Profiling relied on immunoSEQ multiplex PCR, and the TCRdb table lists in-frame clones only, not all of them. The sample carries some 150,000 clones, about 92% recorded once. Sequencing was done on a sample of peripheral blood. These receptors were collected from a human donor in a cohort sampled during active COVID-19. CDR3s include the opening cysteine and the closing phenylalanine or tryptophan. A D gene is named only where the DNA matches it firmly. Clone size, where shown, is once, few, many, or a class for clones that have expanded.

d_call	v_call	j_call	clone_size	cdr3_nt	cdr3_aa
TRBD1	TRBV11-2	TRBJ2-7	-	TGTGCCAGCAGCTTAGTTGGGACAGACCACTACGAGCAGTACTTC	CASSLVGTDHYEQYF
-	TRBV25-1	TRBJ1-3	-	TGTGCCAGCAGCCACAGGGCCTCTGGAAACACCATATATTTT	CASSHRASGNTIYF
-	TRBV11-3	TRBJ2-3	once	TGTGCCAGCAGCGTGCAGGGAGATACGCAGTATTTT	CASSVQGDTQYF
TRBD1	TRBV3-1/TRBV3-2	TRBJ1-4	-	TGTGCCAGCAGCTTCGGACAGGGTGAAAAACTGTTTTTT	CASSFGQGEKLFF
TRBD1	TRBV7-9	TRBJ2-5	-	TGTGCCAGCAGCAGGACAGGGGCGCAAGAGACCCAGTACTTC	CASSRTGAQETQYF
-	TRBV3-1/TRBV3-2	TRBJ1-2	-	TGTGCCAGCAGCCAAGAAGGCTTCGGGGTTGATGGCTACACCTTC	CASSQEGFGVDGYTF
-	TRBV9	TRBJ2-3	-	TGTGCCAGCAGCGTCGGGGTAGCGGAGTCCACAGATACGCAGTATTTT	CASSVGVAESTDTQYF
-	TRBV5-1	TRBJ1-1	-	TGCGCCAGCAGCTTTTCAGGCCCCACTGAAGCTTTCTTT	CASSFSGPTEAFF
-	TRBV6-6	TRBJ1-6	-	TGTGCCAGCAGTTACGGCAGTAACACCTATAATTCACCCCTCCACTTT	CASSYGSNTYNSPLHF
-	TRBV28	TRBJ1-4	once	TGTGCCAGCAGTTCATCCGAGGCAGGGAATGAAAAACTGTTTTTT	CASSSSEAGNEKLFF
-	TRBV28	TRBJ1-1	-	TGTGCCAGCAGACCCTTCGGGGAGGAAGCTTTCTTT	CASRPFGEEAFF
TRBD1	TRBV6-5	TRBJ1-1	few	TGTGCCAGCAGTTTGGGTGGCAGGGGGATGAACACTGAAGCTTTCTTT	CASSLGGRGMNTEAFF
-	TRBV7-8	TRBJ1-6	-	TGTGCCAGCAGCTTATTAGCTGGGTATAATTCACCCCTCCACTTT	CASSLLAGYNSPLHF
TRBD1	TRBV5-1	TRBJ1-3	-	TGCGCCAGCAGCAGGCAGGGGGGCTCGGGAAACACCATATATTTT	CASSRQGGSGNTIYF
-	TRBV5-1	TRBJ2-7	once	TGCGCCAGCACTTTGGAGGGCAGGACTGTGGACGAGCAGTACTTC	CASTLEGRTVDEQYF
TRBD1	TRBV19	TRBJ1-1	-	TGTGCCAGTAGCGGACAGGAAGTTAACACTGAAGCTTTCTTT	CASSGQEVNTEAFF
-	TRBV19	TRBJ2-5	-	TGTGCCAGTAAACGATGGGGAGGGGGGGAGACCCAGTACTTC	CASKRWGGGETQYF
-	TRBV5-1	TRBJ2-5	once	TGCGCCAGCAGCCGGGCGGGCCTTCGAGAGACCCAGTACTTC	CASSRAGLRETQYF
-	TRBV18	TRBJ1-3	once	TGTGCCAGCTCCCAAGGACATCTCTCTGGAAACACCATATATTTT	CASSQGHLSGNTIYF
TRBD1	TRBV6-4	TRBJ2-3	-	TGTGCCAGCAGTGAAGGTACAGGGGGTGGATATACGCAGTATTTT	CASSEGTGGGYTQYF
-	TRBV28	TRBJ1-5	-	TGTGCCAGCACCCAGGGAGGGGCGGGTTGGCAGCCCCAGCATTTT	CASTQGGAGWQPQHF
TRBD2	TRBV10-3	TRBJ2-1	-	TGTGCCATCAGCGGACTAGCGGGGGCCAGCTCCTACAATGAGCAGTTCTTC	CAISGLAGASSYNEQFF
-	TRBV12-3/TRBV12-4	TRBJ2-7	-	TGTGCCAGCAGTTTTGACAGGATCTACGAGCAGTACTTC	CASSFDRIYEQYF
TRBD1	TRBV5-6	TRBJ1-2	-	TGTGCCAGCAGCCCGACAGGGGCTGACTACTATGGCTACACCTTC	CASSPTGADYYGYTF
-	TRBV25-1	TRBJ1-1	-	TGTGCCAGCAGTGAATACAGGGCCACTGAAGCTTTCTTT	CASSEYRATEAFF
-	TRBV7-2	TRBJ2-2	-	TGTGCCAGCAGCTCTAGCGTAAACACCGGGGAGCTGTTTTTT	CASSSSVNTGELFF
-	TRBV10-3	TRBJ2-1	-	TGTGCCATCAGTGAGACGCAGGCCCGGAACGATGAGCAGTTCTTC	CAISETQARNDEQFF
TRBD1	TRBV7-9	TRBJ2-3	-	TGTGCCAGCACCGAAAACCGACCCGGGACAGGGAACACAGATACGCAGTATTTT	CASTENRPGTGNTDTQYF
-	TRBV18	TRBJ1-1	-	TGTGCCAGCTCACCTTCAAACACTGAAGCTTTCTTT	CASSPSNTEAFF
-	TRBV10-3	TRBJ2-2	-	TGTGCCATCACCCCCCTTCCCTACACCGGGGAGCTGTTTTTT	CAITPLPYTGELFF
-	TRBV3-1/TRBV3-2	TRBJ2-5	-	TGTGCCAGCAGCCAAAAGGGCGGGGAGACCCAGTACTTC	CASSQKGGETQYF
TRBD1	TRBV4-2	TRBJ1-5	-	TGTGCCAGCAGCCAGAGCCGGGACAGGGTCAATCAGCCCCAGCATTTT	CASSQSRDRVNQPQHF
TRBD1	TRBV18	TRBJ1-2	-	TGTGCCAGCTCACCGGGGGACAGGTGGTCTGGTGGCTACACCTTC	CASSPGDRWSGGYTF
TRBD1	TRBV7-2	TRBJ1-2	once	TGTGCCAGCAGCTTTTCGGGGACAGGCTCAGCTAACTATGGCTACACCTTC	CASSFSGTGSANYGYTF
-	TRBV11-2	TRBJ1-1	-	TGTGCCAGCAGCTCCCTCTCGGGGGGATACACTGAAGCTTTCTTT	CASSSLSGGYTEAFF
-	TRBV7-9	TRBJ1-1	-	TGTGCCAGCAGCCCGCTGGAGGGAGAACGCGGGAACACTGAAGCTTTCTTT	CASSPLEGERGNTEAFF
TRBD1	TRBV11-2	TRBJ2-1	-	TGTGCCAGCAGCTTAAGGGACAGGATCTACAATGAGCAGTTCTTC	CASSLRDRIYNEQFF
TRBD1	TRBV15	TRBJ2-7	few	TGTGCCACCAGCAGGGAGTCCGGGCAGGGGGCCGACGAGCAGTACTTC	CATSRESGQGADEQYF
TRBD2	TRBV9	TRBJ2-1	-	TGTGCCAGCAGCGTGACTAGCGGGGAGTACAATGAGCAGTTCTTC	CASSVTSGEYNEQFF
TRBD1	TRBV7-8	TRBJ1-2	-	TGTGCCAGCAGCTTAGCGGAAGACAGGGGTGGAGGCTACACCTTC	CASSLAEDRGGGYTF
-	TRBV25-1	TRBJ1-3	-	TGTGCCAGCAGCCAACAGAGCTCTGGAAACACCATATATTTT	CASSQQSSGNTIYF
-	TRBV7-9	TRBJ1-2	-	TGTGCCAGCAGCGGTTCGACGGGTGCTTATGGCTACACCTTC	CASSGSTGAYGYTF
-	TRBV6-1	TRBJ1-1	-	TGTGCCAGCAGTGATGGCGGGTGGACTGAAGCTTTCTTT	CASSDGGWTEAFF
-	TRBV5-6	TRBJ1-2	-	TGTGCCAGCAGCCCGCAGGGTTATGGCTACACCTTC	CASSPQGYGYTF
-	TRBV5-1	TRBJ2-1	-	TGCGCCAGCAGCCTCTCCGGGACAAATTACGGTGAGCAGTTCTTC	CASSLSGTNYGEQFF
TRBD1	TRBV5-1	TRBJ1-3	-	TGCGCCAGCAGCCCGGGACAGGCCTTACATCCCTCTGGAAACACCATATATTTT	CASSPGQALHPSGNTIYF
TRBD2	TRBV5-1	TRBJ2-1	-	TGCGCCAGCAGCCGAAGTCTAGCGGGGGGGCCTAATGAGCAGTTCTTC	CASSRSLAGGPNEQFF
-	TRBV5-1	TRBJ2-7	-	TGCGCCAGCAGCTTGGGACCCGACAGGACCTCCTACGAGCAGTACTTC	CASSLGPDRTSYEQYF
TRBD1	TRBV29-1	TRBJ1-4	-	TGCAGCGCGAGAAGGACAGGGGCACGTAATGAAAAACTGTTTTTT	CSARRTGARNEKLFF
-	TRBV4-1	TRBJ1-2	-	TGCGCCAGCAGCCACCCAGACGCTAGAGCTAACTATGGCTACACCTTC	CASSHPDARANYGYTF
-	TRBV6-5	TRBJ1-1	-	TGTGCCAGCAGTTACTCCCCCCCCAGGGTTGGAACTGAAGCTTTCTTT	CASSYSPPRVGTEAFF
-	TRBV6-5	TRBJ1-1	-	TGTGCCAGCAGTTACTCCGCAGGGATGAACACTGAAGCTTTCTTT	CASSYSAGMNTEAFF
TRBD2	TRBV5-4	TRBJ2-7	-	TGTGCCAGCAGCTCCCGACGAGCGGGGGAAAAGTACGAGCAGTACTTC	CASSSRRAGEKYEQYF
TRBD1	TRBV3-1/TRBV3-2	TRBJ1-6	-	TGTGCCAGCAGCCCGGAGGGGACAGGGGCTTCACCCCTCCACTTT	CASSPEGTGASPLHF